This paragraph covers one TCR beta chain sequence. Its antigen is not known. The data stem from a study of T cell responses to AZD1222 COVID-19 vaccine. Study results and limitations: The number of AZD1222 recipients seropositive at baseline was only 5 to 7. Clonal diversity may have been underestimated in mostly white British donors. The study sampled repertoires only after the peak T cell response.

Produced via immunoSEQ multiplex PCR; TCRdb's table is partial and in-frame only. This table has about 98,000 clones, around 88% appearing once. The CDR3 totals 12 residues. Trimming left V 10 bases short and J 4 bases short, with 12 bases between. Looked up from germline, CDR1 is SGDLS and CDR2 is YYNGEE. Sequenced here: peripheral blood, sampled on day 0 of MenACWY control vaccination. This clonotype originated in an adult in good health. This sequence joins TRBV9 and TRBJ1-3; the D gene is possibly TRBD1 (6 bases). CDR3 in DNA: TGTGCCTCGGAGGGGGGCGGAAACACCATATATTTT. It translates to CASEGGGNTIYF. Looking up the rest from reference TRBV9 and TRBJ1-3 gives the full variable domain: DSGVTQTPKHLITATGQRVTLRCSPRSGDLSVYWYQQSLDQGLQFLIQYYNGEERAKGNILERFSAQQFPDLHSELNLSSLELGDSALYFCASEGGGNTIYFGEGSWLTVV.